The 22 T cell receptor beta chains below were found in one sample sequenced in a study of T cell responses to AZD1222 COVID-19 vaccine. Using immunoSEQ multiplex PCR, the repertoire was profiled, and TCRdb retains in-frame clones only, with some absent. The sample lists under 100,000 clones, approximately 83% occurring once. The sequenced sample was peripheral blood, obtained 28 days after the second AZD1222 dose. The origin of the receptors is an adult who received the AZD1222 COVID-19 vaccine.

The chain joins TRBV11-3 to TRBJ2-7; D is uncertain. There are 13 residues in the CDR3. Trimming cost V 2 bases and J 3 bases, with 8 bases left between them. The V gene's germline CDR1 is SGHNT and CDR2 YENEEA. The CDR3 sequence is CASSLQANYEQYF. In DNA form, the CDR3 reads TGTGCCAGCAGCTTACAGGCTAACTACGAGCAGTACTTC.

DNA of the CDR3: TGTGCCAGCAGTTTGATAGGGATGGGGAGCTACGAGCAGTACTTC. Amino acid sequence: CASSLIGMGSYEQYF. The chain links TRBV28 to TRBJ2-7, with D possibly TRBD2 on 5 matching bases. Trimming took off 3 bases at V and 3 bases at J, with 15 bases between the two ends. CDR1 is MDHEN and CDR2 is SYDVKM in the germline V gene. The CDR3 totals 15 residues. Variable domain in full (rest from reference TRBV28 and TRBJ2-7): DVKVTQSSRYLVKRTGEKVFLECVQDMDHENMFWYRQDPGLGLRLIYFSYDVKMKEKGDIPEGYSVSREKKERFSLILESASTNQTSMYLCASSLIGMGSYEQYFGPGTRLTVT.

The chain links TRBV27 to TRBJ1-6, with D possibly TRBD1 on 6 matching bases. The germline CDR1 and CDR2 sequences are MNHEY and SMNVEV (reference sequence). The CDR3 length is 15 residues. V lost 0 bases and J 7 bases, leaving 10 bases between the germline ends. The CDR3 DNA reads as TGTGCCAGCAGTTTATCTGGACAGTACAATTCACCCCTCCACTTT. It encodes CASSLSGQYNSPLHF.

Only a few counts were recorded for this clone. This chain joins TRBV29-1 and TRBJ2-3; a weak D match, TRBD1 (5 bases). The V end lost 1 base, the J end lost 5 bases, and 13 bases lay between the germline ends. CDR3 length: 14 amino acids. CDR1 and CDR2 (germline): SQVTM, ANQGSEA. The CDR3 DNA is TGCAGCGTTGAAGGGCAGGGTGTGGGAGATACGCAGTATTTT. This sequence encodes CSVEGQGVGDTQYF.

The gene calls are TRBV9 and TRBJ1-3, with D hard to call. The length of the CDR3 is 14 residues. Germline CDR1 reads SGDLS; CDR2 reads YYNGEE. Trimming pared 0 bases from V and 4 bases from J, leaving 8 bases between. The CDR3 DNA sequence: TGTGCCAGCAGCGTAGCTACCCCAGGAAACACCATATATTTT. Translating it yields CASSVATPGNTIYF. Full variable domain (missing parts from reference TRBV9 and TRBJ1-3): DSGVTQTPKHLITATGQRVTLRCSPRSGDLSVYWYQQSLDQGLQFLIQYYNGEERAKGNILERFSAQQFPDLHSELNLSSLELGDSALYFCASSVATPGNTIYFGEGSWLTVV.

The V gene is TRBV7-9, the J gene TRBJ1-3; D unclear. Germline V CDR1 and CDR2: SEHNR, FQNEAQ (reference sequence). The CDR3 extends over 14 amino acids. V lost 4 bases and J 3 bases, leaving 10 bases between the germline ends. The DNA of the CDR3 is TGTGCCAGCAGCTCACCGGAGGTTGGAAACACCATATATTTT. It codes for CASSSPEVGNTIYF.

V usage is TRBV2 and J usage is TRBJ2-5; TRBD1 aligns across 8 bases. Trimming took 6 bases from V and 4 from J; bases not matched to a gene: 4. The CDR3 length is 13 residues. Per the germline V gene, CDR1 is SNHLY and CDR2 is FYNNEI. The CDR3 nucleotides are TGTGCCAGCAGGAGGCAGGGGGCAGAGACCCAGTACTTC. This sequence encodes CASRRQGAETQYF.

This clone has a single count. V and J are TRBV7-2 and TRBJ2-3; D uncertain. CDR1 and CDR2 from the germline V gene are SGHTA and FQGNSA. This CDR3 is 15 amino acids long. Between the trimmed V and J ends, which lost 0 bases and 5 bases, there was a span of 12 bases. CDR3 sequence: CASSLAQISVDTQYF. The DNA for the CDR3 is TGTGCCAGCAGCTTAGCGCAGATCTCCGTAGATACGCAGTATTTT.

The chain uses TRBV30 and TRBJ1-5, with 9 bases that match TRBD1. The CDR3 is made up of 15 amino acids. Losses at the gene ends were 0 bases for V and 4 bases for J; bases not matched to a gene: 4. CDR1 GTSNPN and CDR2 SVGIG come from the germline V gene (reference sequence). CDR3: CAWSVTGQGNQPQHF. The CDR3 bases are TGTGCCTGGAGTGTAACGGGACAGGGAAATCAGCCCCAGCATTTT.

The CDR3 DNA is TGTGCCAGCAGCCAAGAGGGGACAGGGCTAGCCAAAAACATTCAGTACTTC. Translating gives CASSQEGTGLAKNIQYF. The chain links TRBV3-1 (or the pseudogene TRBV3-2) to TRBJ2-4; TRBD1 aligns across 9 bases. The V gene's germline CDR1 is LGHDT and CDR2 YNNKEL (reference sequence). After removal of 0 bases from V and 0 bases from J, the junction contained 3 bases not matched to a gene. This CDR3 comprises 17 residues.

In this sample, this clone turned up once. J is TRBJ1-2 and V is TRBV20-1; TRBD1 might be the D (5 bases). Germline V gene data show CDR1 as DFQATT and CDR2 as SNEGSKA (reference sequence). The CDR3 totals 11 residues. The V and J ends lost 5 bases and 8 bases respectively, with 12 bases between them. CDR3 nucleotide sequence: TGCAGTGCTCCCCAGGGAGGCGGCTACACCTTC. Encoded protein: CSAPQGGGYTF.

The rearrangement links TRBV28 to TRBJ1-5; 8 bases are shared with TRBD1. This CDR3 is built from 17 residues. Germline trimming cut 5 bases from V and 0 bases from J; bases unmatched to any gene: 9. CDR1 MDHEN and CDR2 SYDVKM come from the germline V gene. CDR3 in DNA: TGTGCCAGCAGTCCAAACCAGGGGGCTTATAGCAATCAGCCCCAGCATTTT. Translating it yields CASSPNQGAYSNQPQHF.

Only one count was recorded for this clone. The chain joins TRBV19 to TRBJ1-6, with D unclear. V was clipped by 5 bases and J by 8 bases, with 13 bases between them. Germline V CDR1 and CDR2: LNHDA, SQIVND (reference sequence). CDR3 length equals 14 residues. This chain's CDR3 is CASSPPRTDSPLHF. CDR3 sequence (DNA): TGTGCCAGTAGTCCCCCCCGGACGGATTCACCCCTCCACTTT.

There are a few counts of this clone. The chain is built from TRBV15 and TRBJ2-1, with D maybe TRBD2 (5 bases). The CDR3 sequence is 14 residues long. V was cut by 0 bases and J by 9 bases, with 12 bases left in between. In germline, CDR1 is LNHNV, CDR2 YYDKDF (reference sequence). CDR3 sequence (DNA): TGTGCCACCAGCAGAGAGAACCTAGCTGGTGAGCAGTTCTTC. Translated, it gives CATSRENLAGEQFF.

The chain combines TRBV19 with TRBJ1-1; D gene ambiguous. The CDR3 totals 14 residues. V dropped 2 bases and J dropped 4 bases, with 11 bases sitting between them. Germline CDR1 LNHDA, CDR2 SQIVND (reference sequence). This chain's CDR3 is CASSIRQVGTEAFF. The CDR3 region has the DNA TGTGCCAGTAGTATAAGGCAGGTGGGCACTGAAGCTTTCTTT.

This chain uses TRBV5-1 with TRBJ2-3; either TRBD1 or TRBD2 may supply D (5 bases each). CDR3 length equals 15 residues. Germline values: CDR1 SGHRS, CDR2 YFSETQ. V was pared by 0 bases and J by 2 bases, with 10 bases between. As DNA, the CDR3 is TGCGCCAGCAGCTTGGCCGGGGCTTCCACAGATACGCAGTATTTT. This encodes CASSLAGASTDTQYF.

The DNA for the CDR3 is TGTGCCAGCAGCTTAGAGGGGTCCTACAATGAGCAGTTCTTC. As protein: CASSLEGSYNEQFF. The chain carries TRBV11-3 and TRBJ2-1, with D unresolved. The V and J ends lost 0 bases and 1 base respectively, with 4 bases between them. The CDR3 runs 14 residues. Germline lookup yields CDR1 SGHNT and CDR2 YENEEA.

The gene calls are TRBV2 and TRBJ1-6; tentative D call: TRBD1 (5 bases). The CDR3 runs 14 residues. V was clipped by 4 bases and J by 9 bases, with 13 bases between them. Germline V gene data show CDR1 as SNHLY and CDR2 as FYNNEI. The CDR3: CASSVEGKVSPLHF. The CDR3 nucleotides are TGTGCCAGCAGTGTTGAGGGGAAGGTTTCACCCCTCCACTTT.

The chain has TRBV11-3 and TRBJ1-2; D not certain. V dropped 5 bases and J dropped 1 base, with 17 bases sitting between them. This CDR3 has 16 residues. The germline CDR1 and CDR2 sequences are SGHNT and YENEEA. CDR3 residues: CASSQKGFISNYGYTF. The CDR3 nucleotides read TGTGCCAGCAGCCAAAAAGGGTTTATTAGTAACTATGGCTACACCTTC.

CDR3 region: CASSYPGGGNEKLFF. The CDR3 DNA is TGTGCCAGCAGTTACCCAGGGGGCGGTAATGAAAAACTGTTTTTT. J is TRBJ1-4 and V is TRBV6-5; 8 bases are shared with TRBD1. Per germline, CDR1 MNHEY and CDR2 SVGAGI. CDR3 length: 15 residues. The V gene end was trimmed by 2 bases and the J gene end by 4 bases; junction bases not matched to a gene: 3.

This chain connects TRBV6-6 to TRBJ1-5; no definite D call. The CDR3 has 16 amino acids. Trimming cost V 2 bases and J 4 bases, with 15 bases left between them. Looked up from germline, CDR1 is MNHNY and CDR2 is SVGAGI (reference sequence). This CDR3 is CASSYKRQDFNQPQHF. The CDR3 DNA reads TGTGCCAGCAGTTACAAAAGGCAGGATTTTAATCAGCCCCAGCATTTT.

V is TRBV9 and J is TRBJ2-3; 8 bases align to TRBD1. V trimming: 2 bases; J trimming: 4 bases; junction bases outside the gene matches: 6. Germline CDR1 and CDR2: SGDLS and YYNGEE. The length of the CDR3 is 15 residues. The CDR3 loop is CASSVQGARADTQYF. CDR3 DNA: TGTGCCAGCAGCGTGCAGGGGGCTAGAGCAGATACGCAGTATTTT.